The 3 T cell receptor beta chains reported below all come from one sample, sequenced in a study of T cells in Graves' hyperthyroidism and ophthalmopathy (dated by TCRdb to between 2018 and 2020). Receptors were amplified or captured by multiplex PCR. Reads for this sample came from an Illumina HiSeq 2000. TCR beta CDR3 regions were amplified from RNA transcripts. A first-round RT-PCR of the TCR CDR3 used the HTBI primer set with the Qiagen OneStep RT-PCR kit. The public reads were quality trimmed at Q25 with fastp and then assembled into clones with MiXCR by TCRdb, keeping productive beta chains. Every entry covers one CDR3 protein and lists the most common genes and DNA from its rows. The sample includes around 100,000 distinct CDR3 sequences, with over 45% observed a single time. Under 30% of the sample lies in the top ten. Sequencing was carried out using blood. The receptors shown here come from a man aged 40-50 years with Graves' hyperthyroidism.

This clonotype was seen at least ten times. The V gene is TRBV11-3, the J gene TRBJ1-3; unclear D gene. The CDR3 length is 15 residues. In germline, CDR1 is SGHNT, CDR2 YENEEA. V dropped 0 bases and J dropped 4 bases, with 10 bases sitting between them. Written as DNA, the CDR3 is TGTGCCAGCAGCTTAGATCCCGGGATGGGAAACACCATATATTTT. Amino acid sequence: CASSLDPGMGNTIYF.

This clonotype has only one observation. This CDR3 is missing its conserved last phenylalanine or tryptophan, likely due to a read error. The limits of the CDR3 on the DNA are not certain, so only TCRdb's listed CDR3 is given. This sequence joins TRBV29-1 and TRBJ2-2. The CDR3 extends over 11 residues, inclusive of both ends. Germline lookup yields CDR1 SQVTM and CDR2 ANQGSEA. CDR3 amino acids: CSAGNTGELLL.

There are many counts of this clonotype. The rearrangement links TRBV7-2 to TRBJ2-1, with 9 bases that match TRBD1. Germline V gene data show CDR1 as SGHTA and CDR2 as FQGNSA. With 3 bases clipped from V and 6 bases from J, the junction kept 9 bases outside the gene matches. The CDR3 runs 16 residues. The CDR3 spells CASSLQTGGGLNEQFF. For the CDR3, the DNA is TGTGCCAGCAGCTTGCAGACAGGGGGGGGTCTCAATGAGCAGTTCTTC.